This T cell receptor beta chain was captured by sequencing in a study of blood T cell repertoires in COVID-19. Here immunoSEQ multiplex PCR was the method, and the copy in TCRdb shows in-frame clones only, minus some. The sample carries tens of thousands of clones, roughly 80% recorded once. The germline gives CDR1 KGHSH, CDR2 LQKENI. This CDR3 comprises 15 residues. Trimming left V 0 bases short and J 1 base short, with 9 bases between. The origin of this receptor is a man aged 50-59 years with COVID-19, enrolled during active disease. The sequencing input was peripheral blood. The V and J genes are TRBV18 and TRBJ1-1; tentatively, D is TRBD1 (5 bases). The CDR3 loop reads CASSPPSQGNTEAFF. The CDR3 nucleotides read TGTGCCAGCTCACCACCGAGCCAGGGGAACACTGAAGCTTTCTTT.